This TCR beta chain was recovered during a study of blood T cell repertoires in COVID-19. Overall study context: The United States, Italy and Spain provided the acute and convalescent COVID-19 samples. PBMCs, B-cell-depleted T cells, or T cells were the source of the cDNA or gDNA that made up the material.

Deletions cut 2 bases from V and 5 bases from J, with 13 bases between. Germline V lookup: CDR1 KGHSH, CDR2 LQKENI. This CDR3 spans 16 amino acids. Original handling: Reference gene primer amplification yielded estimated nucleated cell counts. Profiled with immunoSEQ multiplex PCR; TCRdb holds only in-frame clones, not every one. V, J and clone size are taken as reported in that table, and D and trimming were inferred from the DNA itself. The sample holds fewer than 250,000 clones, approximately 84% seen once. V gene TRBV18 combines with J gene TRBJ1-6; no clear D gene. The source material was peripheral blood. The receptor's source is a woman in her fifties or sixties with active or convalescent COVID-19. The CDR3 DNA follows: TGTGCCAGCTCACCAAGGAGCTCTTACAATAATTCACCCCTCCACTTT. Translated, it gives CASSPRSSYNNSPLHF.